The rows below give T cell receptor beta chains drawn from one sample of a study of shared T cell receptors in the human thymus. Clones were read by immunoSEQ multiplex PCR, and TCRdb kept only the in-frame ones, dropping some. The data show about 660,000 clones, with around 89% seen just once and over 0.008% held by the top ten. The sample was also reused in another study, on human thymus T cells.

The specimen sequenced was thymocytes. These receptors came from a boy in the first two years of life with a congenital heart defect. Each CDR3 is given with its conserved first and last residue. The order of the fields is J gene, D gene, clone size, V gene, CDR3 protein, CDR3 DNA. A D gene is named only where the DNA matches it firmly. The size of a clone is reported for some rows only, either as once, few or many, or as a class for expanded clones.

TRBJ2-1 NA NA TRBV6-1 CASSEPGPGSYNEQFF TGTGCCAGCAGTGAACCGGGCCCGGGGTCCTACAATGAGCAGTTCTTC
TRBJ2-2 NA NA TRBV5-1 CASSFGSPGELFF TGCGCCAGCAGCTTCGGGAGTCCCGGGGAGCTGTTTTTT
TRBJ2-5 NA NA TRBV4-3 CASSQGLCSQETQYF TGCGCCAGCAGCCAGGGACTGTGTAGCCAAGAGACCCAGTACTTC
TRBJ2-7 TRBD2 NA TRBV9 CASSRPSGSEQYF TGTGCCAGCAGCCGACCTAGCGGGAGCGAGCAGTACTTC
TRBJ2-7 NA NA TRBV6-1 CASSEHRNSYEQYF TGTGCCAGCAGTGAGCACAGGAACTCCTACGAGCAGTACTTC
TRBJ2-7 TRBD2 NA TRBV19 CASSIGPTSGSYEQYF TGTGCCAGTAGTATTGGGCCCACTAGCGGGTCCTACGAGCAGTACTTC
TRBJ2-3 TRBD2 once TRBV28 CASSFEAGLTDTQYF TGTGCCAGCAGTTTCGAAGCGGGGCTAACAGATACGCAGTATTTT
TRBJ2-3 NA NA TRBV5-4 CASSLGAGTDTQYF TGTGCCAGCAGCTTGGGAGCAGGGACAGATACGCAGTATTTT
TRBJ1-2 TRBD1 NA TRBV30 CASTGIAYGYTF TGTGCCTCGACAGGGATAGCCTATGGCTACACCTTC
TRBJ2-5 NA once TRBV7-6 CASSFGIADLQETQYF TGTGCCAGCAGCTTCGGAATAGCGGACCTACAAGAGACCCAGTACTTC
TRBJ2-5 NA few TRBV21-1 CASTQGAETQYF TGTGCCAGCACCCAGGGGGCTGAGACCCAGTACTTC
TRBJ2-1 TRBD2 NA TRBV14 CASSQHSWRELNEQFF TGTGCCAGCAGTCAGCATTCGTGGCGGGAGCTCAATGAGCAGTTCTTC
TRBJ2-7 TRBD2 NA TRBV14 CASSQGGRGPLAGVYEQYF TGTGCCAGCAGCCAAGGTGGCAGGGGGCCTCTAGCGGGAGTCTACGAGCAGTACTTC
TRBJ2-1 TRBD2 NA TRBV5-6 CASSLPLAENNEQFF TGTGCCAGCAGCTTACCACTAGCGGAGAACAATGAGCAGTTCTTC
TRBJ2-7 TRBD2 NA TRBV4-3 CASSQDFDSGSYEQYF TGCGCCAGCAGCCAAGATTTCGATAGCGGGAGCTACGAGCAGTACTTC
TRBJ2-5 TRBD2 NA TRBV10-2 CASSEWGTSGRGKTQYF TGCGCCAGCAGTGAGTGGGGAACTAGCGGGAGGGGCAAGACCCAGTACTTC
TRBJ2-7 TRBD2 once TRBV27 CASSLPVEREVQIPTEQYF TGTGCCAGCAGTCTACCCGTGGAGCGGGAGGTGCAGATCCCCACCGAGCAGTACTTC
TRBJ2-7 TRBD2 once TRBV29-1 CSVAGTGRENLYEQYF TGCAGCGTTGCGGGGACTGGGCGGGAGAATTTGTACGAGCAGTACTTC
TRBJ2-1 TRBD2 NA TRBV7-9 CASSLVGLAGAYNEQFF TGTGCCAGCAGCTTAGTAGGACTAGCGGGGGCCTACAATGAGCAGTTCTTC
TRBJ2-7 TRBD2 NA TRBV11-3 CASSLTSGSGYEQYF TGTGCCAGCAGCTTAACTAGCGGGAGTGGCTACGAGCAGTACTTC
TRBJ2-1 TRBD2 once TRBV9 CASSVAAGGGDNEQFF TGTGCCAGCAGCGTAGCAGCGGGAGGCGGCGACAATGAGCAGTTCTTC
TRBJ2-7 NA NA TRBV4-3 CASSQVRDTIYEQYF TGCGCCAGCAGCCAAGTTCGGGACACGATCTACGAGCAGTACTTC
TRBJ1-4 NA once TRBV9 CASSARGGRPFNEKLFF TGTGCCAGCAGCGCCCGGGGGGGGCGACCATTTAATGAAAAACTGTTTTTT
TRBJ2-7 TRBD2 NA TRBV7-9 CASSLAQREGPWYEQYF TGTGCCAGCAGCTTAGCCCAGCGGGAGGGTCCCTGGTACGAGCAGTACTTC
TRBJ1-1 NA NA TRBV19 CASSIRSKLEAFF TGTGCCAGTAGTATACGCTCCAAACTTGAAGCTTTCTTT
TRBJ1-5 NA NA TRBV13 CASSFQGPNQPQHF TGTGCCAGCAGCTTCCAGGGCCCCAATCAGCCCCAGCATTTT
TRBJ1-4 NA NA TRBV21-1 CASPRTGGTEKLFF TGTGCCAGCCCCCGGACAGGGGGAACTGAAAAACTGTTTTTT